This T cell receptor (beta chain) is drawn from a study of OX40 agonist ivuxolimab in advanced cancers. In the study overall: Patients receiving dose escalation had hepatocellular carcinoma, melanoma, renal cell or head and neck cancer. People who had prior anti-PD-1, anti-PD-L1 or anti-CTLA-4 therapy could take part, and about 37% had some. Partial responses occurred in three patients (one hepatocellular carcinoma, two cutaneous melanoma).

This CDR3 comprises 14 residues. CDR1 and CDR2 from the germline V gene are SGHVS and FQNEAQ. V gave up 0 bases and J gave up 5 bases, with 10 bases separating them. Worth noting for this clone: Antigen: not known.

Measured with immunoSEQ multiplex PCR; TCRdb has only the in-frame clones, and not every one. The repertoire holds 45,000 to 70,000 clones, about 82% seen once, with around 0.91% in the top ten. Points from the study as a whole: CD8+ T cells averaged more expanded clones than CD4+.

The clonotype comes from an adult with an advanced solid tumor such as melanoma, head and neck, liver or kidney cancer. Sequenced material: CD4+ or CD8+ T cells sorted from blood, taken in a trial of the OX40 agonist ivuxolimab. The J gene is TRBJ1-1, the V gene TRBV7-8; weak D call: TRBD1 (5 bases). The CDR3 sequence is CASSLAGEQTEAFF. The DNA for the CDR3 is TGTGCCAGCAGCTTAGCGGGGGAGCAGACTGAAGCTTTCTTT.